The clone carrying this T cell receptor beta chain was seen many times. The data stem from a study of spatial heterogeneity in lung cancer. V dropped 3 bases and J dropped 9 bases, with 9 bases sitting between them. The CDR3 is 12 residues long. Via MiXCR, TCRdb re-called the 5' RACE reads, giving one row per CDR3 protein. The repertoire holds nearly 80,000 distinct CDR3 sequences, 8% seen once, with 6.8% in the top ten. As to time point: sample taken at primary tumor resection. Sequenced material: PBMCs, taken at surgery. The rearrangement uses TRBV12-3 or TRBV12-4 and TRBJ2-1; D perhaps matches TRBD2 (6 bases). The TCR sequence derives from a male donor with early-stage non-small cell lung cancer. The CDR3 reads CASSFGGTEQFF. The DNA of the CDR3 is TGTGCCAGCAGTTTCGGCGGGACTGAGCAGTTCTTC.